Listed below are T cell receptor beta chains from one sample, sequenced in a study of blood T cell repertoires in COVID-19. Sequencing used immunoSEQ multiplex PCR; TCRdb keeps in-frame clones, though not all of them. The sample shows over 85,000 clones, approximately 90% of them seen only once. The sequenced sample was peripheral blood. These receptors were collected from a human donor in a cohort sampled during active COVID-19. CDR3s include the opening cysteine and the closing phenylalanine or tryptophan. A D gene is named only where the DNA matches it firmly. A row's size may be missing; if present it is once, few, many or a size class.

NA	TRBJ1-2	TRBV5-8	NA	CASSFQGLVYGYTF	TGTGCCAGCAGCTTTCAGGGGCTGGTCTATGGCTACACCTTC
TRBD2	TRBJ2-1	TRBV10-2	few	CATYGSGGSYNEQFF	TGCGCCACATACGGCTCGGGGGGCTCCTACAATGAGCAGTTCTTC
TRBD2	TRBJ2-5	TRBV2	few	CASNAGGYQETQYF	TGTGCCAGCAACGCGGGAGGGTACCAAGAGACCCAGTACTTC
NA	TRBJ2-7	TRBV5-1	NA	CASSLAPGLSTYEQYF	TGCGCCAGCAGCTTGGCACCCGGACTTTCAACCTACGAGCAGTACTTC
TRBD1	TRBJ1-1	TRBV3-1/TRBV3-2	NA	CASSQRDRGPSNTEAFF	TGTGCCAGCAGCCAACGGGACAGGGGGCCCTCGAACACTGAAGCTTTCTTT
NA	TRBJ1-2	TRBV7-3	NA	CASSPDRNYGYTF	TGTGCCAGCAGCCCTGACAGGAACTATGGCTACACCTTC
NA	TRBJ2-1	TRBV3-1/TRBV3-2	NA	CASSHLAGLYNEQFF	TGTGCCAGCAGCCATCTGGCAGGGTTATACAATGAGCAGTTCTTC
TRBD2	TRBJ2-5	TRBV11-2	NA	CASSLSGGKTQYF	TGTGCCAGCAGCTTAAGCGGGGGCAAGACCCAGTACTTC
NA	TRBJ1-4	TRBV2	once	CASSDAGPINEKLFF	TGTGCCAGCAGTGATGCAGGGCCCATTAATGAAAAACTGTTTTTT
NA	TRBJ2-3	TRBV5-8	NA	CASTTRDKNTDTQYF	TGTGCCAGCACCACCCGGGACAAGAACACAGATACGCAGTATTTT
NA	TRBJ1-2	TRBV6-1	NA	CASSEQARRGYTF	TGTGCCAGCAGTGAACAGGCCAGGCGAGGCTACACCTTC
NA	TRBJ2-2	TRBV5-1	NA	CASSRGSGRGEWNTGELFF	TGCGCCAGCAGCCGAGGCTCGGGCAGGGGAGAATGGAACACCGGGGAGCTGTTTTTT
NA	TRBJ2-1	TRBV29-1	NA	CSVALMSSYNEQFF	TGCAGCGTCGCCCTCATGAGCTCCTACAATGAGCAGTTCTTC
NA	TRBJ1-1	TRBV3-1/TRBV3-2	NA	CASSRIHSANTEAFF	TGTGCCAGCAGCCGGATTCATAGCGCGAACACTGAAGCTTTCTTT
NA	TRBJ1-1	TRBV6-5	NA	CASSPDSRAEAFF	TGTGCCAGCAGCCCCGACAGTAGGGCTGAAGCTTTCTTT
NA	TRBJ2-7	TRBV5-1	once	CASSGEGVGSYEQYF	TGCGCCAGCAGCGGCGAAGGAGTCGGCTCCTACGAGCAGTACTTC
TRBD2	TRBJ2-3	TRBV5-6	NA	CASSLGLAVTDTQYF	TGTGCCAGCAGCTTAGGGCTAGCGGTCACAGATACGCAGTATTTT
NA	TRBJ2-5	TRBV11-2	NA	CASSVEGIQYF	TGTGCCAGCAGCGTCGAGGGAATCCAGTACTTC
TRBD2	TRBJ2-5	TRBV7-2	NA	CASSFGRRETQYF	TGTGCCAGCAGCTTCGGGAGGCGGGAGACCCAGTACTTC
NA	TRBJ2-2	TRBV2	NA	CASSESGLRNTGELFF	TGTGCCAGCAGTGAATCGGGATTGAGGAACACCGGGGAGCTGTTTTTT
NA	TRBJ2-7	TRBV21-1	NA	CASSRHRDRSYEQYF	TGTGCCAGCAGCAGACACCGGGACAGATCCTACGAGCAGTACTTC
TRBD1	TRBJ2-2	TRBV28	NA	CASSFPPGQGNTGELFF	TGTGCCAGCAGTTTCCCTCCGGGACAGGGAAACACCGGGGAGCTGTTTTTT